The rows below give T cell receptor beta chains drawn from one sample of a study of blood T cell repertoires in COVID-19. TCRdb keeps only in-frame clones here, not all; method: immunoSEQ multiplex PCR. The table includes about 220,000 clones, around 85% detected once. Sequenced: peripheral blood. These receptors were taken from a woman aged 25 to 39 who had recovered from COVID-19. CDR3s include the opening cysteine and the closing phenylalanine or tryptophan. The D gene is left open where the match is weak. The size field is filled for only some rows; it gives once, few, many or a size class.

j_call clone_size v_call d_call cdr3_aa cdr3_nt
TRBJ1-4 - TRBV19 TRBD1 CASSARTGGFIATNEKLFF TGTGCCAGTAGTGCACGGACAGGGGGTTTTATTGCAACTAATGAAAAACTGTTTTTT
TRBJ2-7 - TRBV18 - CASRTGGTSYEQYF TGTGCCAGCCGAACAGGTGGAACAAGCTACGAGCAGTACTTC
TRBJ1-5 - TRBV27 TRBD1 CASSFQGAGNQPQHF TGTGCCAGCAGTTTTCAGGGGGCCGGCAATCAGCCCCAGCATTTT
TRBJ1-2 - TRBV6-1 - CASSESGRADGYTF TGTGCCAGCAGTGAATCTGGCAGGGCGGATGGCTACACCTTC
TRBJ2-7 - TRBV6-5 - CASSYSGGLSYEQYF TGTGCCAGCAGTTACTCGGGAGGTTTGTCCTACGAGCAGTACTTC
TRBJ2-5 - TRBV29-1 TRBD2 CSAPLAGPQETQYF TGCAGCGCTCCCCTAGCGGGACCGCAAGAGACCCAGTACTTC
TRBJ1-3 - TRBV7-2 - CASSSTTVGLGNTIYF TGTGCCAGCAGCTCCACCACCGTTGGGCTCGGAAACACCATATATTTT
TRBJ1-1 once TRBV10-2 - CASSRQENTEAFF TGCGCCAGCAGTCGACAGGAGAACACTGAAGCTTTCTTT
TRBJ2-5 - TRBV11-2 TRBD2 CASSRPTRGGLETQYF TGTGCCAGCAGCCGCCCCACGCGGGGGGGCCTAGAGACCCAGTACTTC
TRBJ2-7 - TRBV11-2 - CASSQGGPYEQYF TGTGCCAGCAGCCAGGGGGGCCCCTACGAGCAGTACTTC
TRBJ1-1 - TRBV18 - CASSPGPAANTEAFF TGTGCCAGCTCACCAGGCCCCGCCGCTAACACTGAAGCTTTCTTT
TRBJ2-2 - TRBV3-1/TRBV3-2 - CASSQVEAEEINTGELFF TGTGCCAGCAGCCAGGTTGAAGCGGAGGAAATAAACACCGGGGAGCTGTTTTTT
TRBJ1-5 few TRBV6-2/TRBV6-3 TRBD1 CASSGTGPSNQPQHF TGTGCCAGCAGTGGGACAGGGCCGTCCAATCAGCCCCAGCATTTT
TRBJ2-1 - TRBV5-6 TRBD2 CASSLRTGGPNEQFF TGTGCCAGCAGCTTACGGACGGGGGGGCCCAATGAGCAGTTCTTC
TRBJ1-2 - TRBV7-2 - CASIIETIPYGYTF TGTGCCAGCATCATTGAGACAATTCCCTATGGCTACACCTTC
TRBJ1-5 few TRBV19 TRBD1 CASRNYWDRGNQPQHF TGTGCCAGTAGAAATTACTGGGACAGGGGGAATCAGCCCCAGCATTTT
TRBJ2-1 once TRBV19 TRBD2 CASRGLAGGQQFF TGTGCCAGTAGAGGACTAGCGGGGGGTCAGCAGTTCTTC
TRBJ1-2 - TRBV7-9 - CASSPGTVGLLNGYTF TGTGCCAGCAGCCCCGGGACGGTGGGACTTCTTAATGGCTACACCTTC
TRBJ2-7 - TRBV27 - CASSEQALTYEQYF TGTGCCAGCAGTGAGCAGGCCCTTACCTACGAGCAGTACTTC
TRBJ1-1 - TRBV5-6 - CASSVRWGNTEAFF TGTGCCAGCAGCGTCAGGTGGGGCAACACTGAAGCTTTCTTT
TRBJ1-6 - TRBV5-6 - CASSSPSAGVANSPLHF TGTGCCAGCAGCTCCCCCTCGGCGGGGGTTGCTAATTCACCCCTCCACTTT
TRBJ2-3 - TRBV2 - CASSGGFTDTQYF TGTGCCAGCAGTGGCGGATTCACAGATACGCAGTATTTT
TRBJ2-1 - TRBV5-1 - CASSLAEGARYNEQFF TGCGCCAGCAGCTTGGCCGAAGGGGCGCGGTACAATGAGCAGTTCTTC
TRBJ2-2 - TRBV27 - CASSSTPANTGELFF TGTGCCAGCAGTTCGACTCCCGCGAACACCGGGGAGCTGTTTTTT
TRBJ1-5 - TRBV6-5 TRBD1 CASSLTGDNFQPQHF TGTGCCAGCAGCTTGACAGGGGACAATTTTCAGCCCCAGCATTTT
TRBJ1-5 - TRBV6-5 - CAIPGGEANQPQHF TGTGCCATCCCGGGGGGGGAAGCGAATCAGCCCCAGCATTTT
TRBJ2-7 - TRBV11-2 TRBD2 CASSLVAGGPYEQYF TGTGCCAGCAGCTTAGTAGCGGGGGGGCCCTACGAGCAGTACTTC
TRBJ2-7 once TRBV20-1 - CSASDGHYEQYF TGCAGTGCTAGTGATGGGCACTACGAGCAGTACTTC
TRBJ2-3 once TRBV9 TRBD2 CASSVEDSGDEGDTQYF TGTGCCAGCAGCGTAGAGGATAGCGGGGACGAGGGGGATACGCAGTATTTT